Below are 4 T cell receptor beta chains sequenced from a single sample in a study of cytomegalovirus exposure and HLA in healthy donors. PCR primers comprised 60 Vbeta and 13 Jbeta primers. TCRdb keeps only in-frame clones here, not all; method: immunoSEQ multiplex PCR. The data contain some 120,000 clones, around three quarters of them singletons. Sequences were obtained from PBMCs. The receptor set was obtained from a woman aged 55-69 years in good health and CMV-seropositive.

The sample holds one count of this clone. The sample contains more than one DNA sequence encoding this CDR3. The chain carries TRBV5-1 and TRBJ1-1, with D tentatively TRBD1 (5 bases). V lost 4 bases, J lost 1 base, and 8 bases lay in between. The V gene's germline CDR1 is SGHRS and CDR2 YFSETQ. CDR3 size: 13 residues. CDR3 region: CASSLGGNTEAFF. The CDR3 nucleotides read TGCGCCAGCAGCCTCGGGGGGAACACTGAAGCTTTCTTT.

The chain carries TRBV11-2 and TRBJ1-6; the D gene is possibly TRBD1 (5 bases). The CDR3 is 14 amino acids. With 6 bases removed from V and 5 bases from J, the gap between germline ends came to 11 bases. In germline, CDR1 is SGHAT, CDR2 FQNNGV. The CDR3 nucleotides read TGTGCCAGCAGGAGAACAGGTGATAATTCACCCCTCCACTTT. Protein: CASRRTGDNSPLHF.

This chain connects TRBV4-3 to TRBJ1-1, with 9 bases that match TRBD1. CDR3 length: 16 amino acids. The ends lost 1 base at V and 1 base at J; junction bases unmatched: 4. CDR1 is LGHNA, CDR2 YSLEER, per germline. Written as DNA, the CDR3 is TGCGCCAGCAGCCAAGTGGGGACAGGGAGGAACACTGAAGCTTTCTTT. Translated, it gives CASSQVGTGRNTEAFF.

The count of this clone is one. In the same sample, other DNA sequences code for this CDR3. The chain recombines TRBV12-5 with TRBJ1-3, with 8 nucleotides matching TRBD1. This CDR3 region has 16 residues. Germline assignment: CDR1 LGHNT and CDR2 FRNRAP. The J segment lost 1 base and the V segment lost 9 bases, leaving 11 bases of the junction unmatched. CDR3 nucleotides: TGTGCTAGCGGATCAGGGGGCGGATGGTCTGGAAACACCATATATTTT. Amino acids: CASGSGGGWSGNTIYF.